Presented here are 31 T cell receptor beta chains from one specimen sequenced in a study of T cells after yellow fever vaccination. TCRdb processed the 5' RACE reads anew with MiXCR; each CDR3 protein has one entry. This sample has 300,000 or so distinct CDR3 sequences, with roughly 6.8% found just once. The starting material was PBMCs, obtained 35 to 50 days after the first yellow fever vaccination. The origin of the receptors is a man between 18 and 29 years old who received the YFV17D yellow fever vaccine.

This sequence joins TRBV20-1 and TRBJ2-3; the D gene is possibly TRBD2 (5 bases). Between the trimmed V and J ends, which lost 3 bases and 6 bases, there was a span of 16 bases. The V gene's germline CDR1 is DFQATT and CDR2 SNEGSKA (reference sequence). The CDR3 has 14 amino acids. The CDR3: CSASRGSLGDTQYF. For the CDR3, the DNA is TGCAGTGCTAGTCGCGGGTCCCTAGGGGATACGCAGTATTTT.

This clonotype was counted only a few times. This chain connects TRBV7-9 to TRBJ1-1; D gene ambiguous. Between the trimmed V and J ends, which lost 5 bases and 0 bases, there was a span of 13 bases. This CDR3 region has 15 residues. Germline CDR1 SEHNR, CDR2 FQNEAQ (reference sequence). The CDR3 spells CASSPNRGLNTEAFF. The CDR3 DNA follows: TGTGCCAGCAGCCCAAACAGAGGGTTGAACACTGAAGCTTTCTTT.

This clonotype was detected only a few times. J is TRBJ2-5 and V is TRBV2; 7 bases are a match to TRBD2. V gave up 6 bases and J gave up 2 bases; unmatched junction bases: 6. Germline CDR1 and CDR2: SNHLY and FYNNEI. The CDR3 has 14 residues. The CDR3 sequence is CASSLLGGQETQYF. The CDR3 nucleotides are TGTGCCAGCAGCCTTCTGGGAGGGCAAGAGACCCAGTACTTC.

The table lists this clonotype with a few counts. This sequence joins TRBV10-3 and TRBJ2-1; D uncertain. The V gene's germline CDR1 is ENHRY and CDR2 SYGVKD. V lost 2 bases and J lost 4, with 6 bases in between. The CDR3 has 13 residues. The CDR3 nucleotides are TGTGCCATCAGTGAGCTGGGATACAATGAGCAGTTCTTC. This encodes CAISELGYNEQFF.

This clonotype was counted many times. The genes are TRBV12-3 or TRBV12-4 and TRBJ1-5; D ambiguous. CDR3 length: 14 residues. Trimming removed 5 bases from V and 5 bases from J, with 13 bases in between. This CDR3 reads CASSPDPRYQPQHF. The CDR3 DNA reads as TGTGCCAGCAGTCCGGACCCGAGATATCAGCCCCAGCATTTT.

This rearrangement joins TRBV11-2 to TRBJ2-6; 7 bases match TRBD2. Looked up from germline, CDR1 is SGHAT and CDR2 is FQNNGV. The CDR3 has 18 residues. Germline trimming cut 4 bases from V and 0 bases from J; bases unmatched to any gene: 9. This CDR3 is CASSSASSGSSGANVLTF. In nucleotides, the CDR3 is TGTGCCAGCAGCTCCGCCTCTAGCGGCAGCTCTGGGGCCAACGTCCTGACTTTC.

This clonotype was seen a few times. This chain connects TRBV7-2 to TRBJ2-7; D call uncertain. Germline values: CDR1 SGHTA, CDR2 FQGNSA. This CDR3 spans 17 amino acids. V was clipped by 3 bases and J by 0 bases, with 18 bases between them. CDR3 DNA sequence: TGTGCCAGCAGCTTTAGTGGCGGAATTCGGAGCTCCTACGAGCAGTACTTC. It encodes CASSFSGGIRSSYEQYF.

V gene TRBV7-9 combines with J gene TRBJ1-3; D is unclear. V shed 0 bases and J shed 0 bases, with 12 bases lying between them. The CDR3 is 17 amino acids. The germline V gene has CDR1 SEHNR and CDR2 FQNEAQ (reference sequence). The CDR3 is CASSLAWAPSSGNTIYF. Written as DNA, the CDR3 is TGTGCCAGCAGCTTAGCGTGGGCACCCAGCTCTGGAAACACCATATATTTT.

In its sample, this clonotype was seen a few times. The V and J genes are TRBV7-3 and TRBJ1-1, with 7 positions matching TRBD1. Germline V CDR1 and CDR2: SGHTA, FQGTGA. This CDR3 has 15 residues. The J segment lost 3 bases and the V segment lost 5 bases, leaving 9 bases of the junction unmatched. The CDR3: CASSKTGIWHTEAFF. The CDR3 DNA reads TGTGCCAGCAGCAAGACAGGGATCTGGCACACTGAAGCTTTCTTT.

This clonotype has ten or more counts. This chain uses TRBV15 with TRBJ1-1; D gene unclear. Germline CDR1 LNHNV, CDR2 YYDKDF (reference sequence). The CDR3 has 13 amino acids. Deletions cut 3 bases from V and 8 bases from J, with 13 bases between. The CDR3 DNA follows: TGTGCCACCAGCAGTCGTGGAGGCAACGAAGCTTTCTTT. Translating gives CATSSRGGNEAFF.

This clonotype was seen ten or more times. The chain links TRBV4-3 to TRBJ2-7, with D unresolved. The CDR3 contains 14 residues. Trimming removed 4 bases at V and 0 bases at J, with 10 bases between. Germline V gene sequence: CDR1 LGHNA, CDR2 YSLEER. The chain's CDR3 is CASSPGRPSYEQYF. The CDR3 bases are TGCGCCAGCAGCCCTGGGCGGCCCTCCTACGAGCAGTACTTC.

This clonotype has at least ten counts. This chain links TRBV7-9 with TRBJ2-1; D not certain. The V gene lost 3 bases and the J gene lost 7 bases, with 16 bases spanning the gap. This CDR3 has 15 residues. CDR1 SEHNR and CDR2 FQNEAQ come from the germline V gene (reference sequence). This CDR3 is CASSFPPRLGNEQFF. DNA for the CDR3: TGTGCCAGCAGCTTCCCGCCCCGGTTGGGAAATGAGCAGTTCTTC.

This clonotype was detected only a few times. Germline is not matched at one junction end, which may reflect a read error. DNA for the CDR3: TGCAGTGCTCGAGACCCAGGAGGCCAAGGAGATACGCAGTATTTT. Translation gives CSARDPGGQGDTQYF. The chain links TRBV20-1 to TRBJ2-3; D is possibly TRBD2 (5 bases). Germline CDR1 and CDR2: DFQATT and SNEGSKA (reference sequence). This CDR3 contains 15 residues.

This clonotype came up a few times. The rearrangement joins TRBV7-9 to TRBJ1-2; TRBD1 matches at 10 bases. With 4 bases clipped from V and 3 bases from J, the junction kept 5 bases outside the gene matches. Germline-derived CDR1 and CDR2 are SEHNR and FQNEAQ (reference sequence). This CDR3 has 15 residues. For the CDR3, the DNA is TGTGCCAGCAGCTCGTGGGACAGGGGAGACTATGGCTACACCTTC. It encodes CASSSWDRGDYGYTF.

This clonotype was picked up a small number of times. The chain recombines TRBV12-3 or TRBV12-4 with TRBJ2-3; 10 nucleotides align to TRBD2. Trimming took 0 bases from V and 4 from J; bases not matched to a gene: 10. The CDR3 contains 18 residues. The CDR3 spells CASSLAGSGGSGADTQYF. The DNA for the CDR3 is TGTGCCAGCAGTTTAGCAGGTAGCGGGGGGTCGGGCGCAGATACGCAGTATTTT.

In this sample, this clonotype turned up a few times. Written as DNA, the CDR3 is TGCAGTGCTGCAGATCCCCAGGGTTTTAGGGAAAAACTGTTTTTT. Translated: CSAADPQGFREKLFF. The J gene is TRBJ1-4, the V gene TRBV20-1, with a tentative D call TRBD1 (5 bases). Germline V lookup: CDR1 DFQATT, CDR2 SNEGSKA (reference sequence). This CDR3 has 15 amino acids. Trimming stripped 5 bases from V and 8 bases from J, with 21 bases between.

The chain uses TRBV20-1 and TRBJ2-5; 8 bases are shared with TRBD1. This CDR3 has 14 amino acids. In germline, CDR1 is DFQATT, CDR2 SNEGSKA (reference sequence). Losses at the gene ends were 6 bases for V and 2 bases for J; bases not matched to a gene: 8. For the CDR3, the DNA is TGCAGTGCGGACTGGACAGGGAAACAAGAGACCCAGTACTTC. It is translated as CSADWTGKQETQYF.

This clonotype came up a few times. The chain carries TRBV20-1 and TRBJ2-7; D might be TRBD1 (6 bases). Trimming removed 6 bases from V and 8 bases from J, with 14 bases in between. CDR3 length: 11 amino acids. The V gene's germline CDR1 is DFQATT and CDR2 SNEGSKA (reference sequence). The CDR3: CSALDRRKQYF. The CDR3 DNA reads TGCAGTGCCCTAGACAGGAGGAAGCAGTACTTC.

V and J are TRBV7-2 and TRBJ1-6; D not resolved. This CDR3 has 14 amino acids. Deletions cut 1 base from V and 11 bases from J, with 12 bases between. Germline assignment: CDR1 SGHTA and CDR2 FQGNSA. This CDR3 is CASSLGSTLTPLHF. CDR3 sequence (DNA): TGTGCCAGCAGCTTAGGCAGCACTCTAACACCCCTCCACTTT.

V gene TRBV12-3 or TRBV12-4 combines with J gene TRBJ1-2; 8 bases align to TRBD1. The CDR3 extends over 13 amino acids. Trimming removed 6 bases from V and 1 base from J; junction bases left unmatched: 1. The chain's CDR3 is CASRGQVNYGYTF. The CDR3 region has the DNA TGTGCCAGCAGGGGACAGGTTAACTATGGCTACACCTTC.

This clonotype was found a few times. The V call is TRBV7-9, the J call TRBJ2-7, with D maybe TRBD1 (5 bases). Germline values: CDR1 SEHNR, CDR2 FQNEAQ (reference sequence). The CDR3 contains 12 residues. V was clipped by 4 bases and J by 6 bases, with 10 bases between them. The CDR3 is CASSSQGAEQYF. For the CDR3, the DNA is TGTGCCAGCAGCTCCCAAGGGGCCGAGCAGTACTTC.

The gene calls are TRBV4-2 and TRBJ2-3; 15 nucleotides line up with TRBD2. This CDR3 spans 17 amino acids. Germline V gene sequence: CDR1 LGHNA, CDR2 YNFKEQ. V shed 3 bases, J shed 2 bases, and the junction held 3 bases outside the gene matches. This CDR3 is CASSQGLAGGVTDTQYF. In nucleotides, the CDR3 is TGTGCCAGCAGCCAGGGACTAGCGGGGGGTGTCACAGATACGCAGTATTTT.

This clonotype showed up just a few times. V gene TRBV5-4 combines with J gene TRBJ2-2, with D perhaps matching TRBD1 (6 bases). In germline, CDR1 is SGHNT, CDR2 YYREEE (reference sequence). V was cut by 4 bases and J by 4 bases, with 14 bases left in between. This CDR3 comprises 15 residues. The CDR3 coding sequence is TGTGCCAGCAGCATCGGACAGCTGGGCACCGGGGAGCTGTTTTTT. Translated: CASSIGQLGTGELFF.

The chain couples TRBV6-5 to TRBJ1-2, with TRBD1 identical over 8 bases. This CDR3 comprises 16 residues. CDR1 and CDR2 (germline): MNHEY, SVGAGI. Trimming at V came to 6 bases and at J to 8 bases, leaving 17 bases not matched to a gene. CDR3 DNA sequence: TGTGCCAGCAGATACAGGGGGGGTCCCGGGCCGGTCGGCTACACCTTC. It codes for CASRYRGGPGPVGYTF.

The CDR3 region has the DNA TGCGCCAGCAGCTTTTTAGGGCAGTGCCCCCCATATAGCAATCAGCCCCAGCATTTT. Protein product: CASSFLGQCPPYSNQPQHF. This chain links TRBV5-1 with TRBJ1-5; no clear D. CDR3 length equals 19 residues. Germline CDR1 and CDR2: SGHRS and YFSETQ. The V end was cut by 2 bases, the J end by 0 bases, with 21 bases between. The full variable domain, rest sourced from reference TRBV5-1 and TRBJ1-5, is KAGVTQTPRYLIKTRGQQVTLSCSPISGHRSVSWYQQTPGQGLQFLFEYFSETQRNKGNFPGRFSGRQFSNSRSEMNVSTLELGDSALYLCASSFLGQCPPYSNQPQHFGDGTRLSIL.

The chain links TRBV30 to TRBJ2-2; D remains unclear. Per germline, CDR1 GTSNPN and CDR2 SVGIG (reference sequence). The CDR3 is 14 amino acids. Trimming shortened V by 6 bases and J by 0 bases, and 11 bases separated the two germline ends. CDR3 sequence (DNA): TGTGCCTGCCCAGGAAATACGAACACCGGGGAGCTGTTTTTT. Protein sequence: CACPGNTNTGELFF.

This clonotype was picked up many times. V and J are TRBV11-2 and TRBJ2-1; perhaps TRBD2 as D (6 bases). Trimming took off 3 bases at V and 3 bases at J, with 12 bases between the two ends. This CDR3 has 15 amino acids. CDR1 is SGHAT and CDR2 is FQNNGV in the germline V gene. CDR3 DNA: TGTGCCAGCAGCTTTACTAGCTCTCGCTACAATGAGCAGTTCTTC. Its translation: CASSFTSSRYNEQFF.

V is TRBV6-1 and J is TRBJ2-6, with 7 bases identical to TRBD1. Trimming removed 6 bases from V and 2 bases from J; junction bases left unmatched: 7. Per germline, CDR1 MNHNS and CDR2 SASEGT. The CDR3 sequence is 16 residues long. The DNA for the CDR3 is TGTGCCAGCAGCACCCTTGGGACAGCTGGGGCCAACGTCCTGACTTTC. It translates to CASSTLGTAGANVLTF.

Only a few counts were recorded for this clonotype. This CDR3 is CAISEGIAGVQETQYF. CDR3 nucleotides: TGTGCCATCAGTGAAGGAATAGCGGGGGTACAAGAGACCCAGTACTTC. The V call is TRBV10-3, the J call TRBJ2-5; 9 nucleotides line up with TRBD2. Germline V CDR1 and CDR2: ENHRY, SYGVKD. With 3 bases clipped from V and 2 bases from J, the junction kept 7 bases outside the gene matches. The CDR3 extends over 16 amino acids.

There are a few counts of this clonotype. The V and J genes are TRBV11-1 and TRBJ2-2; the D is unclear. Trimming pared 3 bases from V and 3 bases from J, leaving 5 bases between. The germline CDR1 and CDR2 sequences are SGHAT and FQDESV (reference sequence). The CDR3 is 13 residues long. CDR3 DNA: TGTGCCAGCAGCTTGGTTTACACCGGGGAGCTGTTTTTT. Translating gives CASSLVYTGELFF. The full variable domain, completed using reference TRBV11-1 and TRBJ2-2, is EAEVAQSPRYKITEKSQAVAFWCDPISGHATLYWYRQILGQGPELLVQFQDESVVDDSQLPKDRFSAERLKGVDSTLKIQPAELGDSAMYLCASSLVYTGELFFGEGSRLTVL.

In its sample, this clonotype was seen a few times. The chain uses TRBV20-1 and TRBJ2-3; a possible D gene is TRBD1 (5 bases). Germline assignment: CDR1 DFQATT and CDR2 SNEGSKA (reference sequence). The CDR3 is 14 amino acids. Trimming took off 0 bases at V and 6 bases at J, with 13 bases between the two ends. The CDR3 nucleotides are TGCAGTGCTAGAGACAGGGTTGTGATCGATACGCAGTATTTT. Its protein product is CSARDRVVIDTQYF.